The present T cell receptor beta chain was sequenced within a study of cytomegalovirus exposure and HLA in healthy donors. Study-level background: Prior work identified 100 million to 130 million unique TCR beta sequences in around 170 million T cells. Study findings and constraints: TCR beta V- and J-gene trimming, according to a later analysis, was linked to a missense DCLRE1C variant. Certain sequence variants were highly shared and formed a cluster, and this cluster was likely a sequencing artifact.

CDR1 SGHAT and CDR2 FQNNGV come from the germline V gene. The CDR3 is 14 amino acids. Trimming took off 4 bases at V and 4 bases at J, with 10 bases between the two ends. PCR used 60 Vbeta primers and 13 Jbeta primers. The repertoire was sequenced with immunoSEQ multiplex PCR; TCRdb's copy has only in-frame clones and lacks some. Here the sample spans 100,000 or so clones, around three quarters being singletons. To note about this clone: Its antigen is currently unknown.

The TCR was taken from a woman between 50 and 59 years old in good health and CMV-seropositive. The sequencing input was PBMCs. V usage is TRBV11-2 and J usage is TRBJ2-2, with D tentatively TRBD1 (5 bases). The CDR3 coding sequence is TGTGCCAGCAGCTCCCTAGGGGCCACCGGGGAGCTGTTTTTT. Protein product: CASSSLGATGELFF.